Listed below are T cell receptor beta chains from one sample, sequenced in a study of T cell responses to AZD1222 COVID-19 vaccine. Using immunoSEQ multiplex PCR, the repertoire was profiled, and TCRdb retains in-frame clones only, with some absent. The table records about 140,000 clones, about 93% of them present only once. This specimen was peripheral blood, taken 28 days after the second AZD1222 dose. These receptors all stem from an adult who received the AZD1222 COVID-19 vaccine. CDR3s include the opening cysteine and the closing phenylalanine or tryptophan. A D gene is named only where the DNA matches it firmly. Rows may omit the clone size; those that give it use once, few, many or a size class.

j_call v_call d_call clone_size cdr3_aa cdr3_nt
TRBJ2-5 TRBV3-1/TRBV3-2 - - CASSQTERETQYF TGTGCCAGCAGCCAGACTGAACGGGAGACCCAGTACTTC
TRBJ2-7 TRBV28 TRBD1 - CASSLPGTGFYEQYF TGTGCCAGCAGCCTCCCCGGGACAGGGTTCTACGAGCAGTACTTC
TRBJ1-1 TRBV19 - - CASKSRTEAFF TGTGCCAGTAAGTCTAGGACTGAAGCTTTCTTT
TRBJ1-1 TRBV5-1 - - CASSLGSVTMNTEAFF TGCGCCAGCAGCTTGGGAAGTGTGACAATGAACACTGAAGCTTTCTTT
TRBJ2-1 TRBV6-5 TRBD2 - CASPLRGGRLNEQFF TGTGCCAGCCCATTGCGGGGGGGGAGGCTCAATGAGCAGTTCTTC
TRBJ2-1 TRBV7-9 - few CASSSRRGDSYNEQFF TGTGCCAGCAGCTCCCGCCGCGGGGACTCCTACAATGAGCAGTTCTTC
TRBJ1-2 TRBV4-3 TRBD1 once CASGYRGLGYTF TGCGCCAGTGGGTACAGGGGGTTAGGCTACACCTTC
TRBJ1-2 TRBV24-1 TRBD1 - CATSDPQGIYGYTF TGTGCCACCAGTGATCCACAGGGGATCTATGGCTACACCTTC
TRBJ1-2 TRBV7-8 TRBD1 - CASSLSGAGGPFNYGYTF TGTGCCAGCAGCTTATCGGGGGCAGGGGGCCCTTTTAACTATGGCTACACCTTC
TRBJ2-3 TRBV29-1 - - CSVAGRETDTQYF TGCAGCGTTGCGGGACGTGAGACAGATACGCAGTATTTT
TRBJ1-6 TRBV30 - - CAWSPTRTGGNSPLHF TGTGCCTGGAGTCCGACTCGGACGGGGGGAAATTCACCCCTCCACTTT
TRBJ1-4 TRBV4-2 TRBD1 - CASRDRGRDEKLFF TGTGCCAGCAGGGACAGGGGGCGAGATGAAAAACTGTTTTTT
TRBJ2-5 TRBV10-3 - - CAISESGGVETQYF TGTGCCATCAGTGAGTCGGGTGGGGTGGAGACCCAGTACTTC
TRBJ2-7 TRBV5-6 - - CASSFVQSYEQYF TGTGCCAGCAGCTTTGTTCAGTCCTACGAGCAGTACTTC
TRBJ2-3 TRBV12-5 - - CASGLPRGAIETTQYF TGTGCTAGTGGTCTCCCCCGGGGGGCCATAGAAACCACGCAGTATTTT
TRBJ2-2 TRBV6-5 - - CASSSLPGSAGELFF TGTGCCAGCAGTTCACTCCCGGGGAGCGCCGGGGAGCTGTTTTTT
TRBJ2-7 TRBV6-2/TRBV6-3 TRBD1 - CASSYSTMGQGSYEQYF TGTGCCAGCAGTTACTCGACGATGGGACAGGGTTCCTACGAGCAGTACTTC
TRBJ1-5 TRBV6-5 - - CASSYGDREPQHF TGTGCCAGCAGTTACGGGGACCGGGAACCCCAGCATTTT
TRBJ2-5 TRBV7-6 TRBD1 - CASSLGGTGTQETQYF TGTGCCAGCAGCTTAGGAGGGACAGGGACACAAGAGACCCAGTACTTC
TRBJ1-4 TRBV28 - - CASSFLFANEKLFF TGTGCCAGCAGTTTCTTATTCGCCAATGAAAAACTGTTTTTT
TRBJ2-3 TRBV6-5 - - CASSYRGVTDTQYF TGTGCCAGCAGTTATCGGGGTGTCACAGATACGCAGTATTTT
TRBJ2-5 TRBV20-1 - - CSAQEQETQYF TGCAGTGCGCAGGAGCAAGAGACCCAGTACTTC
TRBJ2-3 TRBV29-1 TRBD2 - CSAGTSGGDTQYF TGCAGCGCCGGGACTAGCGGGGGGGATACGCAGTATTTT
TRBJ1-2 TRBV7-2 TRBD1 - CASSSYRGQGYTF TGTGCCAGCAGCTCGTACAGGGGGCAAGGCTACACCTTC
TRBJ1-2 TRBV7-2 TRBD1 few CASSLGVQGATGYTF TGTGCCAGCAGCTTAGGGGTACAGGGGGCGACTGGCTACACCTTC
TRBJ2-7 TRBV5-1 - - CASSLGIGWNRAYEQYF TGCGCCAGCAGCTTGGGGATTGGCTGGAACAGGGCCTACGAGCAGTACTTC
TRBJ2-1 TRBV9 - - CASSVGQGNNEQFF TGTGCCAGCAGCGTAGGTCAGGGGAACAATGAGCAGTTCTTC